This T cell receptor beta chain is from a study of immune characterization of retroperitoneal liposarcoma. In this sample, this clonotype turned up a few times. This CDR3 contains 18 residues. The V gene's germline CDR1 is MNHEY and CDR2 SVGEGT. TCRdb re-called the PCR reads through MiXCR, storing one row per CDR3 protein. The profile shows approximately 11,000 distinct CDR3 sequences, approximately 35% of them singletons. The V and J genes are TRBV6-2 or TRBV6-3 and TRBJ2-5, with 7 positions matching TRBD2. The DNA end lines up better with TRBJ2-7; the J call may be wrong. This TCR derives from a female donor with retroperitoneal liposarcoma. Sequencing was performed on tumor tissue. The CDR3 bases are TGTGCCAGCAGTTACTCAATCGGGGAGGGGACTATTGTCTACGAGCAGTACTTC. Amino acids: CASSYSIGEGTIVYEQYF.